These 7 T cell receptor beta chains share one sample of origin, sequenced in a study of shared clonotypes between healthy human individuals. Data came from immunoSEQ multiplex PCR; TCRdb stores just in-frame clones and leaves some out. This table holds 300,000 to 400,000 clones, over 70% found once. Material for sequencing was memory CD4+ T cells sorted from blood. The subset: CD45RA-negative fraction. Source of these receptors: a young man in good health.

This clone has just one count. The V and J genes are TRBV13 and TRBJ2-2; D ambiguous. The V gene lost 1 base and the J gene lost 4 bases, with 4 bases spanning the gap. CDR3 size: 13 residues. Germline V lookup: CDR1 PRHDT, CDR2 FYEKMQ (reference sequence). The CDR3 sequence: CASSLVSTGELFF. DNA for the CDR3: TGTGCCAGCAGCTTAGTCAGCACCGGGGAGCTGTTTTTT.

V gene TRBV2 combines with J gene TRBJ2-5; possible D gene TRBD2, 5 bases. With 0 bases removed from V and 5 bases from J, the gap between germline ends came to 10 bases. Germline V gene sequence: CDR1 SNHLY, CDR2 FYNNEI. The CDR3 runs to 14 residues. This CDR3 is CASSEALAWETQYF. DNA of the CDR3: TGTGCCAGCAGTGAAGCGCTAGCTTGGGAGACCCAGTACTTC.

The genes are TRBV29-1 and TRBJ2-7; D uncertain. Germline values: CDR1 SQVTM, CDR2 ANQGSEA. V was cut by 7 bases and J by 0 bases, with 19 bases left in between. This CDR3 has 15 amino acids. The CDR3 nucleotides are TGCAGCGCCCGACGGGCAGGTCAAAACTCCTACGAGCAGTACTTC. Translated, it gives CSARRAGQNSYEQYF.

The chain employs TRBV5-4 and TRBJ2-3, with D hard to call. The CDR3 totals 16 residues. The ends were cut back, 9 bases at V and 2 bases at J, with 22 bases in the middle. The V gene's germline CDR1 is SGHNT and CDR2 YYREEE (reference sequence). The CDR3 nucleotides are TGTGCCACCTCACGACCGGATCTATACGACACAGATACGCAGTATTTT. Translating it yields CATSRPDLYDTDTQYF.

The chain links TRBV5-1 to TRBJ2-6; D unresolved. The V and J ends lost 0 bases and 0 bases respectively, with 7 bases between them. Per germline, CDR1 SGHRS and CDR2 YFSETQ. The CDR3 sequence is 16 residues long. CDR3 coding DNA: TGCGCCAGCAGCTTGGGGCGATCCTCTGGGGCCAACGTCCTGACTTTC. Its protein is CASSLGRSSGANVLTF.

This clone has more than one count but fewer than ten. The chain joins TRBV19 to TRBJ2-1; D ambiguous. Per the germline V gene, CDR1 is LNHDA and CDR2 is SQIVND (reference sequence). The CDR3 runs to 14 residues. Trimming pared 7 bases from V and 3 bases from J, leaving 13 bases between. CDR3 DNA: TGTGCCAGTAACACTGCGATTGGCTACAATGAGCAGTTCTTC. The encoded protein is CASNTAIGYNEQFF.

The CDR3 loop is CASSLVGNQPQHF. The DNA for the CDR3 is TGCGCCAGCAGCTTGGTTGGCAATCAGCCCCAGCATTTT. The V gene is TRBV5-1, the J gene TRBJ1-5; D is undetermined. The CDR3 has 13 residues. Germline V gives CDR1 SGHRS, CDR2 YFSETQ. Trimming removed 0 bases at V and 2 bases at J, with 3 bases between. The complete variable domain, with remaining parts taken from reference TRBV5-1 and TRBJ1-5, reads KAGVTQTPRYLIKTRGQQVTLSCSPISGHRSVSWYQQTPGQGLQFLFEYFSETQRNKGNFPGRFSGRQFSNSRSEMNVSTLELGDSALYLCASSLVGNQPQHFGDGTRLSIL.